The following is a TCR beta chain sequence with its context. Its antigen remains unidentified. No much larger clone is present one base from it, and per-base qualities are unavailable. Relative to germline, V is 3 bases shorter and J is 8 bases shorter, with 9 bases between their ends. Reading from cysteine to phenylalanine, the CDR3 counts 11 amino acids. Here the CDR3 DNA is all that survives: 33 bases in frame from base 1. CDR1 SGDLS and CDR2 YYNGEE are derived from the germline V gene. CD8 naive samples were CD45RO-negative cells positively selected for CCR7, giving a CD45RA+CCR7+ population that excluded TemRA cells. The donors were healthy, HIV-negative adults who had no recently reported acute infections or vaccinations. All donors were Caucasian adults living in Nashville, Tennessee, USA. Blood was obtained by leukapheresis, after which PBMCs were separated by Ficoll-Histopaque density gradient centrifugation and cryopreserved in liquid nitrogen vapor phase. Analytical flow cytometry was used to check the purity and quantity of every magnetically sorted T cell population. Genomic DNA was isolated from each sorted fraction and quantified by UV absorbance on a Nanodrop 2000c.

The sample is drawn from a study of shared clonotypes between healthy human individuals (dated by TCRdb to about 2020). Notes on the research overall: Two women and three men aged 18 to 49 years were included in the cohort. For each donor, CD4 naive and CD4 memory were each given three plates, CD8 naive was given two plates, and CD8 memory was given one plate. The study deeply sequenced blood TCR repertoires of several healthy adults to estimate repertoire size and the extent of clonotype sharing between individuals. Different laboratories and diverse techniques were used to prepare libraries and sequence TCR repertoires, to increase sequencing depth and limit assay-specific biases. Each donor's leukapheresis produced roughly between roughly 0.85 and 9.5 billion PBMCs. Study-wide findings and limitations: Clonotypes shared by all four sorted-subset donors showed higher generation probabilities than non-shared clonotypes. Naive subsets generally had larger estimated clonotype richness than memory subsets. Pairwise subsampling led to the expectation that sequencing depth would affect the degree of clonotype sharing among donors. Rarefaction of sorted-subset datasets indicated incomplete sequencing despite the large sequencing depth. Across a few donors, around 5% of naive CD4, roughly 3.3% of naive CD8, approximately 2.5% of memory CD4, and roughly 0.4% of memory CD8 clonotypes were shared. Because the study included only a small number of donors, the genetic and exposure-history diversity represented was limited. Sampling was restricted to blood, and TCR repertoires in tissue are likely to differ from TCR repertoires in blood.

Using the deep immunoSEQ assay, TCR CDR3 regions were amplified from genomic DNA by multiplex PCR. Extracted genomic DNA from each cell subset was distributed evenly across all wells of several immunoSEQ 96-well plates, and each plate was treated as a replicate. Each replicate PCR for sorted subsets received approximately 220 ng genomic DNA, equal to roughly 30,000 T cell genomes. Purified libraries were measured with a Qubit 3.0 fluorometer, size-checked on a Bioanalyzer 2100, and measured again with the KAPA Library Quantification kit. Every immunoSEQ 96-well plate was sequenced on a separate single-read 150-cycle Illumina NextSeq 550 flow cell. The original methods were these. Because only junctional sequences without quality scores were contained in the immunoSEQ output, filtering matching that applied to full-length reads could not be performed. Sequences were annotated with PyIR, a Python wrapper for IgBLAST v1.9, using IMGT germline references to assign V/J genes and CDR3. Reads were filtered out if the reads had weak V/J assignments (E-value above 1e-6), no CDR3, stop codons, out-of-frame junctions, or ambiguous translated residues. V3J clonotypes were defined as sequences sharing the same inferred V gene, J gene, and CDR3 amino acid sequence. Percentage overlap between repertoires was calculated by dividing the number of shared unique clonotypes by the size of the smaller repertoire. Repertoire richness was assessed with RTK rarefaction, the Chao1 estimator, and Recon v2.1 estimates of unobserved clonotypes. Generation probabilities for all TCRbeta clonotypes obtained by the gDNA method from a handful of donors were computed using OLGA. TCRdb holds this immuneACCESS table with in-frame rearrangements only. Some clones are missing; in checked studies, unresolved V genes explain under half, and the rest has no known cause. V and J calls plus clone size are reproduced from that table; the DNA served to infer D and trimming. This sample comprises around 650,000 clones, approximately 96% of them detected only once. Less than 0.13% of the sample belongs to the ten largest clones.

The sequenced material came from naive CD8+ T cells sorted from blood. The cell subset or site label on this specimen signifies: CD45RA+CCR7+. The TCR originated in a woman aged 25-40 years in good health. The V gene is TRBV9 and the J gene is TRBJ2-7; no D gene is confidently identified. The CDR3 region: CASSDSFQQYF. The DNA sequence is given as TGTGCCAGCAGCGACTCTTTCCAGCAGTACTTC. The CDR3 plus the reference TRBV9 and TRBJ2-7 genes for the other parts give the full variable domain: DSGVTQTPKHLITATGQRVTLRCSPRSGDLSVYWYQQSLDQGLQFLIQYYNGEERAKGNILERFSAQQFPDLHSELNLSSLELGDSALYFCASSDSFQQYFGPGTRLTVT.